The clone carrying this TCR beta chain turned up a few times. The antigen is not known. These data come from a study of early stage breast cancer tumors. Overall study findings and caveats: Compared with adjacent normal breast tissue, tumors showed 2.5 to 3-fold greater T cell density and higher clonality.

Measured with immunoSEQ multiplex PCR; TCRdb has only the in-frame clones, and not every one. The data contain tens of thousands of clones, under 95% of them singletons. V shed 4 bases, J shed 6 bases, and the junction held 5 bases outside the gene matches. This CDR3 is built from 14 residues. CDR1 is SGHRS and CDR2 is YFSETQ in the germline V gene. Sequenced: blood. This clonotype was obtained from a person aged 65 to 85 with breast cancer. V is TRBV5-1 and J is TRBJ2-7; 12 bases agree with TRBD2. The DNA for the CDR3 is TGCGCCAGCAGCGGTGGACTAGCGGGACGCGAGCAGTACTTC. Translated, it gives CASSGGLAGREQYF.